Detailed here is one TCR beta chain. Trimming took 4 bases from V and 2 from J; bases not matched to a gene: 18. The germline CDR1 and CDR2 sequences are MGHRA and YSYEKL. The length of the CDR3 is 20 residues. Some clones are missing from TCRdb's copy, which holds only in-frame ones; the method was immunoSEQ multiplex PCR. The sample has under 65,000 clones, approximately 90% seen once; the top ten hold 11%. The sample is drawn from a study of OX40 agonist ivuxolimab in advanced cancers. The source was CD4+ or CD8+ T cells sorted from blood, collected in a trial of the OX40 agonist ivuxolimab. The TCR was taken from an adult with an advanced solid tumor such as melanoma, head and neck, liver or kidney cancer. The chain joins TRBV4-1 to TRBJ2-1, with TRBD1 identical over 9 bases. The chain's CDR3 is CASSPRRDRVFVAAYNEQFF. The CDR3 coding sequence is TGCGCCAGCAGCCCTCGCCGGGACAGGGTATTTGTAGCAGCCTACAATGAGCAGTTCTTC.